A single sample gave rise to the 11 T cell receptor beta chains below, sequenced in a study of early T cells in non-severe SARS-CoV-2 infection. TCRdb redid the calling of the 5' RACE reads with MiXCR, one entry per CDR3 protein. The table has roughly 48,000 distinct CDR3 sequences, around 5.6% seen once. The sequencing sample was made of whole blood. These receptors all stem from an adult who was a healthcare worker with PCR-confirmed SARS-CoV-2 infection or an uninfected control (not recorded which).

In regard to this clonotype: Possible read error: a much larger clone is one base away. V usage is TRBV19 and J usage is TRBJ2-3; D remains ambiguous. The CDR3 totals 14 residues. Germline loops: CDR1 LNHDA, CDR2 SQIVND (reference sequence). The CDR3 coding sequence is TGTGTCAGTAGTATAGATCACAGCTCCGATACGCAGTATTTT. This encodes CVSSIDHSSDTQYF. The variable domain in full, with the rest retrieved from reference TRBV19 and TRBJ2-3, is DGGITQSPKYLFRKEGQNVTLSCEQNLNHDAMYWYRQDPGQGLRLIYYSQIVNDFQKGDIAEGYSVSREKKESFPLTVTSAQKNPTAFYLCVSSIDHSSDTQYFGPGTRLTVL.

The rearrangement joins TRBV19 to TRBJ1-2; TRBD1 agrees at 8 bases. Germline-derived CDR1 and CDR2 are LNHDA and SQIVND (reference sequence). The CDR3 runs to 14 residues. Trimming removed 4 bases from V and 6 bases from J; junction bases left unmatched: 7. The CDR3 is CASSTGQGRHGYTF. DNA for the CDR3: TGTGCCAGTAGTACCGGACAGGGCCGCCATGGCTACACCTTC.

This clonotype was counted many times. The chain joins TRBV20-1 to TRBJ2-1; D unclear. The germline V gene encodes CDR1 DFQATT and CDR2 SNEGSKA (reference sequence). This CDR3 is built from 12 residues. The ends were cut back, 5 bases at V and 8 bases at J, with 13 bases in the middle. The CDR3 DNA is TGCAGTGCTTCCTCACTCGTAGATGAGCAGTTCTTC. It yields the protein CSASSLVDEQFF.

Many counts were recorded for this clonotype. This rearrangement joins TRBV7-6 to TRBJ2-2, with TRBD1 matching 9 bases. This CDR3 has 15 amino acids. The trim removed 6 bases at V and 1 base at J, leaving 3 bases unmatched. CDR1 and CDR2 (germline): SGHVS, FNYEAQ. The CDR3 region has the DNA TGTGCCAGCAGACTGGGACAGGGGAACACCGGGGAGCTGTTTTTT. This gives the protein CASRLGQGNTGELFF.

This clonotype showed up many times. One end of the junction varies from germline; a read error may be responsible. The J gene is TRBJ2-2, the V gene TRBV7-7, with 12 bases matching TRBD2. This CDR3 spans 18 amino acids. The germline gives CDR1 SSHAT, CDR2 FNYEAQ (reference sequence). CDR3 residues: CASSLSPLAGGGTGELFF. The CDR3 nucleotides read TGTGCTAGCAGCTTATCCCCACTAGCGGGGGGAGGAACCGGGGAGCTGTTTTTT.

There are many counts of this clonotype. This chain joins TRBV30 and TRBJ1-4; D remains ambiguous. The CDR3 has 15 residues. V was cut by 2 bases and J by 4 bases, with 14 bases left in between. Germline CDR1 reads GTSNPN; CDR2 reads SVGIG (reference sequence). This CDR3 is CAWSPLGLNNEKLFF. The DNA of the CDR3 is TGTGCCTGGAGTCCACTCGGGCTAAATAATGAAAAACTGTTTTTT.

The chain carries TRBV4-1 and TRBJ2-3; 12 positions agree with TRBD2. This CDR3 has 15 amino acids. Unmatched junction bases numbered 1, after V lost 2 bases and J lost 4 bases. Germline-derived CDR1 and CDR2 are MGHRA and YSYEKL. CDR3: CASSQPSGRADTQYF. The CDR3 DNA is TGCGCCAGCAGCCAACCTAGCGGGAGGGCAGATACGCAGTATTTT.

Relative to its sample, this clonotype is medium-sized. The chain links TRBV7-2 to TRBJ2-1; 10 nucleotides align to TRBD2. V dropped 5 bases and J dropped 3; count of bases not matched to a gene: 4. This CDR3 comprises 15 residues. Germline V gene sequence: CDR1 SGHTA, CDR2 FQGNSA. CDR3 nucleotides: TGTGCCAGCAGCCCCGGGACTAGCGTCTACAATGAGCAGTTCTTC. This codes for CASSPGTSVYNEQFF.

By share, this clonotype ranks as medium-sized. This rearrangement joins TRBV19 to TRBJ1-5; D gene ambiguous. The CDR3 covers 13 residues. CDR1 and CDR2 (germline): LNHDA, SQIVND (reference sequence). The V and J ends lost 9 bases and 2 bases respectively, with 11 bases between them. The CDR3 loop reads CASQWGGNQPQHF. CDR3 DNA: TGTGCCAGCCAGTGGGGTGGCAATCAGCCCCAGCATTTT.

The gene calls are TRBV19 and TRBJ2-5; no reliable D call. The germline V and J ends were trimmed by 6 bases and 4 bases, with 12 bases remaining between them. The CDR3 is 13 residues long. The germline CDR1 and CDR2 sequences are LNHDA and SQIVND (reference sequence). As DNA, the CDR3 is TGTGCCAGTAGCATGGAGACGGGAGAGACCCAGTACTTC. Its translation: CASSMETGETQYF. The complete variable domain, with remaining parts taken from reference TRBV19 and TRBJ2-5, reads DGGITQSPKYLFRKEGQNVTLSCEQNLNHDAMYWYRQDPGQGLRLIYYSQIVNDFQKGDIAEGYSVSREKKESFPLTVTSAQKNPTAFYLCASSMETGETQYFGPGTRLLVL.

This clonotype has ten or more counts. The chain links TRBV6-2 or TRBV6-3 to TRBJ2-1; 8 nucleotides agree with TRBD2. Unmatched junction bases numbered 3, after V lost 2 bases and J lost 3 bases. In germline, CDR1 is MNHEY, CDR2 SVGEGT. The CDR3 spans 15 residues. The CDR3 DNA reads as TGTGCCAGCAGTTACGGCGGGGGGATCTACAATGAGCAGTTCTTC. This sequence encodes CASSYGGGIYNEQFF.